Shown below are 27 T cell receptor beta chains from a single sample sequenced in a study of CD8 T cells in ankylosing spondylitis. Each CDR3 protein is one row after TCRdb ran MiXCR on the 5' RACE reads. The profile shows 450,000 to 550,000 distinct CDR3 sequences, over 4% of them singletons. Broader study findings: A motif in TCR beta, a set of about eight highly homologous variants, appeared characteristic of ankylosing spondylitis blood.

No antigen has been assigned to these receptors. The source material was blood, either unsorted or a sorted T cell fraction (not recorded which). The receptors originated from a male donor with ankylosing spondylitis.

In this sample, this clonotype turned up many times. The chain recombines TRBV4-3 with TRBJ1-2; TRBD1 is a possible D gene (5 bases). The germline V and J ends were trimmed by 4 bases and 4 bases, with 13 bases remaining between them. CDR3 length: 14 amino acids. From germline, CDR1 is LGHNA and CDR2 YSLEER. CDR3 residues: CASSLRTGRYGYTF. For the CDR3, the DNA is TGCGCCAGCAGCCTTCGAACGGGACGCTATGGCTACACCTTC.

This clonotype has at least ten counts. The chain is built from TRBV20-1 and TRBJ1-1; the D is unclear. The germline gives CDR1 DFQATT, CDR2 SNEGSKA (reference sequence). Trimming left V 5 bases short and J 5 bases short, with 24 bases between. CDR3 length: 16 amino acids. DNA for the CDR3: TGCAGTGCTCTGGACCCACGGAACAAGGTTTCTACTGAAGCTTTCTTT. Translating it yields CSALDPRNKVSTEAFF.

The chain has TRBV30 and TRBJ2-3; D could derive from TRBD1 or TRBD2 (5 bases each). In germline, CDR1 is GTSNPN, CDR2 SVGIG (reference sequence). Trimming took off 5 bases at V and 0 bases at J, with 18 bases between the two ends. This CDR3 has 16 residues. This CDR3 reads CAWSGDARTSTDTQYF. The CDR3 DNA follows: TGTGCCTGGTCCGGGGACGCTCGAACTAGCACAGATACGCAGTATTTT.

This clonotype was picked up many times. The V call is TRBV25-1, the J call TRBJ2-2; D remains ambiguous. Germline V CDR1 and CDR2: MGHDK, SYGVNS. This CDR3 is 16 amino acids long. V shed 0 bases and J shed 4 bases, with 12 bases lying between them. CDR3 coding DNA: TGTGCCAGCAGTGAATACGTGTCCATGGGCACCGGGGAGCTGTTTTTT. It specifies CASSEYVSMGTGELFF. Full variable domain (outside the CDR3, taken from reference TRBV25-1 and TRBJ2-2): EADIYQTPRYLVIGTGKKITLECSQTMGHDKMYWYQQDPGMELHLIHYSYGVNSTEKGDLSSESTVSRIRTEHFPLTLESARPSHTSQYLCASSEYVSMGTGELFFGEGSRLTVL.

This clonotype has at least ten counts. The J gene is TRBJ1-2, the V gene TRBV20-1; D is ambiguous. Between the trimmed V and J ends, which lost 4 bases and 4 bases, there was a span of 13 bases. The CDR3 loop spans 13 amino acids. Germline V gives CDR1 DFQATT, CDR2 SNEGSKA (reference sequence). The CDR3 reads CSANPKRVYGYTF. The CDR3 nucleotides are TGCAGTGCTAACCCTAAGCGAGTCTATGGCTACACCTTC.

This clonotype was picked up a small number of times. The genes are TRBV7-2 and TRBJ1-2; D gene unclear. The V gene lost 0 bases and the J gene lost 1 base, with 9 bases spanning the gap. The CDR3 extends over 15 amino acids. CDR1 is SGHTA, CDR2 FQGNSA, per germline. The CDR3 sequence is CASSLARGFNYGYTF. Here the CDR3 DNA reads TGTGCCAGCAGCTTAGCGCGAGGTTTTAACTATGGCTACACCTTC.

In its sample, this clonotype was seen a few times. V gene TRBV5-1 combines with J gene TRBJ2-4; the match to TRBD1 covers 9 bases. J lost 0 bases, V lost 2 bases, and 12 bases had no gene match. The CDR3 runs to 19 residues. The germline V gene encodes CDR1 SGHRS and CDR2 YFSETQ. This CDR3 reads CASSFQPPRDRVAKNIQYF. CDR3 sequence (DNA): TGCGCCAGCAGCTTCCAGCCCCCCCGGGACAGGGTAGCCAAAAACATTCAGTACTTC.

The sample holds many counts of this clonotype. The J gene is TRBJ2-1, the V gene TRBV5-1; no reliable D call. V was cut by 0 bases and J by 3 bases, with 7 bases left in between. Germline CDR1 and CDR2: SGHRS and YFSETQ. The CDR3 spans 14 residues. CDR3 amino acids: CASSLGPDYNEQFF. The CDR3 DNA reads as TGCGCCAGCAGCTTGGGGCCGGACTACAATGAGCAGTTCTTC.

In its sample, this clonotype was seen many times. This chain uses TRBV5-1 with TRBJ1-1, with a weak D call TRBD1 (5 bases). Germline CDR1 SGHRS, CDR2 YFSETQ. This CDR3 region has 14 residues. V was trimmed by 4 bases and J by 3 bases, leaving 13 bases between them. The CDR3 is CASSTGRGDTEAFF. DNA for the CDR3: TGCGCCAGCAGCACCGGTCGGGGGGACACTGAAGCTTTCTTT. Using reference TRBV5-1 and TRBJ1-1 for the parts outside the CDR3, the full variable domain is KAGVTQTPRYLIKTRGQQVTLSCSPISGHRSVSWYQQTPGQGLQFLFEYFSETQRNKGNFPGRFSGRQFSNSRSEMNVSTLELGDSALYLCASSTGRGDTEAFFGQGTRLTVV.

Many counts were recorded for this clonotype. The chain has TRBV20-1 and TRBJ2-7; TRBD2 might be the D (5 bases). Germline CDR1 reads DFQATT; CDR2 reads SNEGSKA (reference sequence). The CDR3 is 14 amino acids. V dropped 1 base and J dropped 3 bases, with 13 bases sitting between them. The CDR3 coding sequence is TGCAGTGCTAGAGCCGCCGGGATTAGCTACGAGCAGTACTTC. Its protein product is CSARAAGISYEQYF.

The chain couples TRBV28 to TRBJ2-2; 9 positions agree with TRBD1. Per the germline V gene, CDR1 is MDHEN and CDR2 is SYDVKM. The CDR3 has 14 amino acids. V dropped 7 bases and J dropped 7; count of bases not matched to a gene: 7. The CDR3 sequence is CASIRTGDLGELFF. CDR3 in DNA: TGTGCCAGCATCAGGACAGGGGATCTCGGGGAGCTGTTTTTT.

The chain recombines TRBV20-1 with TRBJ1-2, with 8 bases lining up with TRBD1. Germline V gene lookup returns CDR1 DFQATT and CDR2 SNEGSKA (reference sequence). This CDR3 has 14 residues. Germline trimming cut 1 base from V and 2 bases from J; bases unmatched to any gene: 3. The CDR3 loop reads CSARVRTGNYGYTF. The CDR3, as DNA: TGCAGTGCTAGAGTCCGGACAGGGAACTATGGCTACACCTTC.

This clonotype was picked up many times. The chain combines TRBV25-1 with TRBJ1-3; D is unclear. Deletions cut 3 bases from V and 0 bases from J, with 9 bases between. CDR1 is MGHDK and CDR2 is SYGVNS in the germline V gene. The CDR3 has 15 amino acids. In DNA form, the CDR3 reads TGTGCCAGCAGTGAGTCCGGTGTCTCTGGAAACACCATATATTTT. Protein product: CASSESGVSGNTIYF.

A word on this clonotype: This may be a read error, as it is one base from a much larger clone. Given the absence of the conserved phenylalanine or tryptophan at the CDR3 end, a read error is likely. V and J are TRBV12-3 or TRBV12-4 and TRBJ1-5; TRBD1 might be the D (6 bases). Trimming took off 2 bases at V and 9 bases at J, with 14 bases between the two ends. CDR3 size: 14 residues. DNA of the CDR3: TGTGCCAGCAGTTTAAAGGGCAGGGGATGGCCCCAGCATCTT. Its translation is CASSLKGRGWPQHL.

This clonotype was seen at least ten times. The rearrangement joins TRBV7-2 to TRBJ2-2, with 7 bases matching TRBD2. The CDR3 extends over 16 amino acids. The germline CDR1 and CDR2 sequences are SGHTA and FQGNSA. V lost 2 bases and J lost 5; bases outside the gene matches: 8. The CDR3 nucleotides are TGTGCCAGCAGCTTATGGGGGAGGGGAGAAACCGGGGAGCTGTTTTTT. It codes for CASSLWGRGETGELFF. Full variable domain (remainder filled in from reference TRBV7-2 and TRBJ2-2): GAGVSQSPSNKVTEKGKDVELRCDPISGHTALYWYRQSLGQGLEFLIYFQGNSAPDKSGLPSDRFSAERTGGSVSTLTIQRTQQEDSAVYLCASSLWGRGETGELFFGEGSRLTVL.

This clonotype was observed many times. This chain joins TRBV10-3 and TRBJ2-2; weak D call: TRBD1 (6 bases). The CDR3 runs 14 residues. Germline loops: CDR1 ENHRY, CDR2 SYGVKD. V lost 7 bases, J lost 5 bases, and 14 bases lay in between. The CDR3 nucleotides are TGTGCCATCAAGGGGGTACAGCGAACCGGGGAGCTGTTTTTT. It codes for CAIKGVQRTGELFF.

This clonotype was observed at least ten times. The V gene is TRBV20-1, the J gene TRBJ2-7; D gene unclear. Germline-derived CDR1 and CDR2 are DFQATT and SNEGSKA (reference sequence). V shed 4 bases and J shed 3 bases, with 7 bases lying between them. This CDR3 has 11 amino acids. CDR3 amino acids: CSATDDYEQYF. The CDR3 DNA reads TGCAGTGCTACCGATGACTACGAGCAGTACTTC.

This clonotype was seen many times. CDR3 protein: CSAPAGGEETQYF. The CDR3 nucleotides are TGCAGTGCCCCCGCCGGGGGTGAAGAGACCCAGTACTTC. The V call is TRBV20-1, the J call TRBJ2-5; the D gene is possibly TRBD2 (6 bases). The germline CDR1 and CDR2 sequences are DFQATT and SNEGSKA (reference sequence). CDR3 length equals 13 residues. V lost 6 bases to trimming and J lost 3 bases, with 14 bases between them.

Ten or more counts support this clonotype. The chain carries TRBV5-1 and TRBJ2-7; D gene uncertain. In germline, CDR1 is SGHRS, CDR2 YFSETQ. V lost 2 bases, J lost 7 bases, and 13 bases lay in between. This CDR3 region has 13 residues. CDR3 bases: TGCGCCAGCAGCTTTAGCTGGGAAGGGGAGCAGTACTTC. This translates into CASSFSWEGEQYF.

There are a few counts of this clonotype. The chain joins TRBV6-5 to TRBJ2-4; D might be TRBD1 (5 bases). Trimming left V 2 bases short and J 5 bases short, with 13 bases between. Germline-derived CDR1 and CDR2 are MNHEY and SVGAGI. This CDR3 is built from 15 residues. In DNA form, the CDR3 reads TGTGCCAGCAGTTACAATCCAGGGAAGGAAAACATTCAGTACTTC. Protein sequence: CASSYNPGKENIQYF.

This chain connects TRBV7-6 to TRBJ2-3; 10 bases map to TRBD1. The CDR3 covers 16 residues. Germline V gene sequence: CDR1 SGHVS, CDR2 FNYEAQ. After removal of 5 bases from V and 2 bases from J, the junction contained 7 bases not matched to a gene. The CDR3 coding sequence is TGTGCCAGCAGCGCGACCGGGACAGGGGTCACAGATACGCAGTATTTT. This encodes CASSATGTGVTDTQYF.

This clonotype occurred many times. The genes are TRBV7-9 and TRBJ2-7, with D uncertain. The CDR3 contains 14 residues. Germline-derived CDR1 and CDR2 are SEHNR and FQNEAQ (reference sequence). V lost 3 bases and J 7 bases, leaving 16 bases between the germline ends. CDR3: CASSFPDRRSEQYF. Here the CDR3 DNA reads TGTGCCAGCAGCTTTCCCGACCGTCGCTCTGAGCAGTACTTC.

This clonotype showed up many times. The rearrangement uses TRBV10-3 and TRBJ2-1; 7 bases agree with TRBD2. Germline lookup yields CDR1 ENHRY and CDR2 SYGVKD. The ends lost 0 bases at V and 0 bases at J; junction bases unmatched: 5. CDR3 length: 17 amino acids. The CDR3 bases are TGTGCCATCAGTGAGTCAGGGCTAGCGGACTCCTACAATGAGCAGTTCTTC. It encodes CAISESGLADSYNEQFF.

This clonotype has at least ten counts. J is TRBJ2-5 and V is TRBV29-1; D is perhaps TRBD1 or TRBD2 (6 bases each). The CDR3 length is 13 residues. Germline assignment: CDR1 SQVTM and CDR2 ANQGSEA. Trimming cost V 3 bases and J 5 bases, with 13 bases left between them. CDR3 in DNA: TGCAGCGTTGAGGCCGGGGGCCGGGAGACCCAGTACTTC. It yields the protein CSVEAGGRETQYF. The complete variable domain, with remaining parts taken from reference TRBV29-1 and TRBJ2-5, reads SAVISQKPSRDICQRGTSLTIQCQVDSQVTMMFWYRQQPGQSLTLIATANQGSEATYESGFVIDKFPISRPNLTFSTLTVSNMSPEDSSIYLCSVEAGGRETQYFGPGTRLLVL.

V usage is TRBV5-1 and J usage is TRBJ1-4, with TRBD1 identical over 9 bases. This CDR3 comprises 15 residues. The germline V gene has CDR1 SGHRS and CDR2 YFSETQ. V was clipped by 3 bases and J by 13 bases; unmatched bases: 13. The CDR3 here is CASSYTPGQGDRLFF. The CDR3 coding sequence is TGCGCCAGCAGCTATACACCGGGACAGGGAGACAGACTGTTTTTT.

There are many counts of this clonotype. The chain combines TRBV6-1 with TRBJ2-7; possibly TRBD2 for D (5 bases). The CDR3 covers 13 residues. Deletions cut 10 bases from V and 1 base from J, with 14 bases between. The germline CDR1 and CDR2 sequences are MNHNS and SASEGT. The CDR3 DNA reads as TGTGCCACCGCTAGAGGGAAATCCTACGAGCAGTACTTC. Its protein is CATARGKSYEQYF.

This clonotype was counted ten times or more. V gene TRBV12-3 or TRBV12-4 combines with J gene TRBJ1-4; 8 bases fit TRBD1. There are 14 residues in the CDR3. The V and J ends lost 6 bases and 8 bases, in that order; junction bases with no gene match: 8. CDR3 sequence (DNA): TGTGCCAGCAGCAGGACAGGGAATGGAGAAAAACTGTTTTTT. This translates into CASSRTGNGEKLFF.